The sequence of this TCR beta chain was determined in a study of T cells after yellow fever vaccination. 5'RACE template switching produced TCR cDNA carrying a universal primer site and UMIs. TCRdb analysed the 5' RACE reads with MiXCR anew, one entry per CDR3 protein. The sample contains 280,000 or so distinct CDR3 sequences, 8.7% of which appear only once. The CDR3 is 15 amino acids. Germline trimming cut 0 bases from V and 2 bases from J; bases unmatched to any gene: 2. Germline V lookup: CDR1 SGHRS, CDR2 YFSETQ. Whole-study results and caveats: Re-detected after boosting: most primary clones, 96% of CD4 and about 90% of CD8.

This clonotype came up a few times. Its specificity is not known. V usage is TRBV5-1 and J usage is TRBJ2-7, with 10 bases matching TRBD2. The source of this sequence is a man between 18 and 35 years old who received the YFV17D yellow fever vaccine. The sample was CD4+ T cells sorted from PBMCs, taken 5 days after the yellow fever booster vaccination. CDR3 in DNA: TGCGCCAGCAGCTTGGTTCTAGCGGGGGCCTACGAGCAGTACTTC. It codes for CASSLVLAGAYEQYF.